The T cell receptor beta chain under discussion was sequenced for a study of beta chain features in type 1 diabetes. The entirety of the isolated RNA underwent reverse transcription, so expressed TCRB transcripts were sequenced. Clones were sequenced by immunoSEQ multiplex PCR, and TCRdb holds only the in-frame ones, with some missing. The data contain about 370,000 clones, roughly 16% of them singletons. For this clone: What it binds is not known.

Notes on the study in general: Researchers cautioned that cDNA sequencing could over-represent cells with high TCR expression.

V was pared by 4 bases and J by 4 bases, with 16 bases between. The CDR3 has 15 amino acids. The V gene's germline CDR1 is SEHNR and CDR2 FQNEAQ (reference sequence). Sample: naive CD4+ T cells from blood. This chain uses TRBV7-9 with TRBJ1-2, with D maybe TRBD1 (6 bases). This clonotype was obtained from a young woman in good health. Here the CDR3 reads CASSSPPGQVYGYTF. The CDR3, as DNA: TGTGCCAGCAGCTCGCCACCGGGACAAGTCTATGGCTACACCTTC.